This T cell receptor (beta chain) was identified during a study of shared clonotypes between healthy human individuals. Those who donated were healthy HIV-negative adults, with no recent acute infections or vaccinations reported. The study separated CD4+ cells into CD45RA+ naive and CD45RA-negative memory subsets. Germline-derived CDR1 and CDR2 are MNHNS and SASEGT. The V gene lost 4 bases and the J gene lost 0 bases, with 13 bases spanning the gap. There are 16 residues in the CDR3. The repertoire was sequenced with immunoSEQ multiplex PCR; TCRdb's copy has only in-frame clones and lacks some. The data hold 170,000 or so clones, with about 66% observed a single time. Study outcomes and limitations: Sorted-subset sequencing, rarefaction showed, was incomplete despite large depth.

As to this clone: Its target is not known.

This receptor was obtained from a man aged 25 to 40 in good health. The rearrangement links TRBV6-1 to TRBJ2-1; D ambiguous. Sequenced sample: memory CD4+ T cells sorted from blood. Subset: CD45RA-negative fraction. CDR3 DNA sequence: TGTGCCAGCAGTGGACTTGACGCAAGCTCCTACAATGAGCAGTTCTTC. This gives the protein CASSGLDASSYNEQFF.